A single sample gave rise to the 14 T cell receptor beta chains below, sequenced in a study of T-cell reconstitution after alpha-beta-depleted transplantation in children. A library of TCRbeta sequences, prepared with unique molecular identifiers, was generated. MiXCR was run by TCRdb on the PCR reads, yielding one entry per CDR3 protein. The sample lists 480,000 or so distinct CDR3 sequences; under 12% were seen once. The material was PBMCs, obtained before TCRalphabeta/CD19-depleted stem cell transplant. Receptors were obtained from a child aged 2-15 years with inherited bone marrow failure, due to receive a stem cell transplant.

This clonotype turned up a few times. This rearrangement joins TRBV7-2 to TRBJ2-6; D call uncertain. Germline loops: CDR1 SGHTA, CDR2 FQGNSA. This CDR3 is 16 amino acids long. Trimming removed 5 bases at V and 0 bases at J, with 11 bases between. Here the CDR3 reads CASSPQVLSGANVLTF. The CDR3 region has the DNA TGTGCCAGCAGCCCACAAGTTCTCTCTGGGGCCAACGTCCTGACTTTC.

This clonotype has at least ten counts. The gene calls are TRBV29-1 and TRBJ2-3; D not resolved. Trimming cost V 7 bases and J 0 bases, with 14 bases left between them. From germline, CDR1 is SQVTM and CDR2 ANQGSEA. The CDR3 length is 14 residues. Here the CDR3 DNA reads TGCAGCGCTGATCTGGGTCCCAGCACAGATACGCAGTATTTT. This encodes CSADLGPSTDTQYF.

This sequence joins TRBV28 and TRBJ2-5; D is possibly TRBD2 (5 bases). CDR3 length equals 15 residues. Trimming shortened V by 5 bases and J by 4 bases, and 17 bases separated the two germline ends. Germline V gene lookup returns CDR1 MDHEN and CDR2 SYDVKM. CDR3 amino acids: CASSTPDYEGETQYF. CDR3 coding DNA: TGTGCCAGCAGTACACCTGATTATGAGGGAGAGACCCAGTACTTC.

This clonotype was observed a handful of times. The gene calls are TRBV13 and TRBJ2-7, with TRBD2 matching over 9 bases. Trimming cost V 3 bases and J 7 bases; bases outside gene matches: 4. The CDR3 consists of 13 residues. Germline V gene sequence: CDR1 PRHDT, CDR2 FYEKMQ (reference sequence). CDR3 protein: CASSFSGSWEQYF. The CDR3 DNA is TGTGCCAGCAGCTTTAGCGGGAGTTGGGAGCAGTACTTC.

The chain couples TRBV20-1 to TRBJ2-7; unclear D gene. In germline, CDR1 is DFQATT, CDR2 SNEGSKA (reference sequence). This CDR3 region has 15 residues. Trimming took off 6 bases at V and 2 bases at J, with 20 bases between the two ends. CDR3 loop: CSASEWVNMAYEQYF. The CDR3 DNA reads TGCAGTGCCAGTGAGTGGGTTAACATGGCCTACGAGCAGTACTTC.

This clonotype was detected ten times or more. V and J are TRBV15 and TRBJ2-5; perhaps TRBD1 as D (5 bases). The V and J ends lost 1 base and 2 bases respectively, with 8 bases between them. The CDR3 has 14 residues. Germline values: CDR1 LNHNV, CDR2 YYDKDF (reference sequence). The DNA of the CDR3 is TGTGCCACCAGCAGAGGACAGCCTCAAGAGACCCAGTACTTC. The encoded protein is CATSRGQPQETQYF. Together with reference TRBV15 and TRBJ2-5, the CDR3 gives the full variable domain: DAMVIQNPRYQVTQFGKPVTLSCSQTLNHNVMYWYQQKSSQAPKLLFHYYDKDFNNEADTPDNFQSRRPNTSFCFLDIRSPGLGDTAMYLCATSRGQPQETQYFGPGTRLLVL.

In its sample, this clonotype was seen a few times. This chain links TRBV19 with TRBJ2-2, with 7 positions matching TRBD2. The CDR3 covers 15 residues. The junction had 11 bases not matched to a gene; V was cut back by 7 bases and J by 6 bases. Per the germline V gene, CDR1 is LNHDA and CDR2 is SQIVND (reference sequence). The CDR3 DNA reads TGTGCCAGTATGTTTGGCGGGAGTTTATCCGGGGAGCTGTTTTTT. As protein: CASMFGGSLSGELFF.

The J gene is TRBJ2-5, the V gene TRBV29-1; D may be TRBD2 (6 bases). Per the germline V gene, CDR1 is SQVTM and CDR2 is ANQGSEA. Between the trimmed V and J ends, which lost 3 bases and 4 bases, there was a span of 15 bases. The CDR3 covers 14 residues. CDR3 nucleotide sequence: TGCAGCGTTGACACCGCGGGGCGTCCAGAGACCCAGTACTTC. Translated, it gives CSVDTAGRPETQYF.

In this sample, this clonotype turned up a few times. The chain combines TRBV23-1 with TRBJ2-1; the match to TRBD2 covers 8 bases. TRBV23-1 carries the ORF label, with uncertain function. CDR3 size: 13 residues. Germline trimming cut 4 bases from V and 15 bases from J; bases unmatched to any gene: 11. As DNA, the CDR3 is TGCGCCAGCAGTCTCACGGGAGGGAGGGTACGGTTCTTC. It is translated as CASSLTGGRVRFF.

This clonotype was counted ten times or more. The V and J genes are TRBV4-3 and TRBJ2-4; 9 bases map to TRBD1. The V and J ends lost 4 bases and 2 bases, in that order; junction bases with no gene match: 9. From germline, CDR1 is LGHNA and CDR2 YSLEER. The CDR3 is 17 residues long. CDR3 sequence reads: CASSLGTGMSTKNIQYF. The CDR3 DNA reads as TGCGCCAGCAGCCTCGGGACAGGGATGTCCACCAAAAACATTCAGTACTTC.

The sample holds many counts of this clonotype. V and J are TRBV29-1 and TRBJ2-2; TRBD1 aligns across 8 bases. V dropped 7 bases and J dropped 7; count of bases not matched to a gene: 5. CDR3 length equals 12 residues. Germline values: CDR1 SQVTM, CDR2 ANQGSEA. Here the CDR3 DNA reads TGCAGCGGATCAGGGGGCGGCGGGGAGCTGTTTTTT. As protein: CSGSGGGGELFF.

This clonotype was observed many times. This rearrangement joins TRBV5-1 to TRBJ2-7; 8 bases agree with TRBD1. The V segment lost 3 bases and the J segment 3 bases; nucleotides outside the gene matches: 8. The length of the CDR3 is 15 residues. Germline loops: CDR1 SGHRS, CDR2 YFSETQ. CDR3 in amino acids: CASSWAGGNYYEQYF. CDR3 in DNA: TGCGCCAGCAGCTGGGCAGGGGGCAATTACTACGAGCAGTACTTC.

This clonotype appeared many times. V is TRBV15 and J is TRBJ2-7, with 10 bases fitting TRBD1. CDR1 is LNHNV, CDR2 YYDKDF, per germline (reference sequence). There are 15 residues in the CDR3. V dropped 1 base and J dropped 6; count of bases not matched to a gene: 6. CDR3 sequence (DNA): TGTGCCACCAGCAGAGCAGGGACAGGGGTAGGCGAGCAGTACTTC. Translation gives CATSRAGTGVGEQYF. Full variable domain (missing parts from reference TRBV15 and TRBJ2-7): DAMVIQNPRYQVTQFGKPVTLSCSQTLNHNVMYWYQQKSSQAPKLLFHYYDKDFNNEADTPDNFQSRRPNTSFCFLDIRSPGLGDTAMYLCATSRAGTGVGEQYFGPGTRLTVT.

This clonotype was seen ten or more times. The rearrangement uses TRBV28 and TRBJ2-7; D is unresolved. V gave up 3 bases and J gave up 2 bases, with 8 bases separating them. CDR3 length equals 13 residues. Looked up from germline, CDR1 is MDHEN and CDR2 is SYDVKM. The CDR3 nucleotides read TGTGCCAGCAGTTTCTCCCGAACCTACGAGCAGTACTTC. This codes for CASSFSRTYEQYF. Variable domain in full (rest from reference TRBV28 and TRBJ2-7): DVKVTQSSRYLVKRTGEKVFLECVQDMDHENMFWYRQDPGLGLRLIYFSYDVKMKEKGDIPEGYSVSREKKERFSLILESASTNQTSMYLCASSFSRTYEQYFGPGTRLTVT.